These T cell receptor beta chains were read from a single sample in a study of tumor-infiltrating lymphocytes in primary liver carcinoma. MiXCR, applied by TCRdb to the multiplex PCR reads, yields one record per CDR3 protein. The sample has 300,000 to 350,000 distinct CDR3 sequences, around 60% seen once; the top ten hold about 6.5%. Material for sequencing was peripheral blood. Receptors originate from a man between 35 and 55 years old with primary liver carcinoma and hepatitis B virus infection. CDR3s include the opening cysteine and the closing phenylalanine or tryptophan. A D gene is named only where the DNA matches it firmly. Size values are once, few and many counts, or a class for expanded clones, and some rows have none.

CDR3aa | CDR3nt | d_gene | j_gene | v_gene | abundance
CASSFGLKEESQHF | TGTGCCAGCAGCTTCGGACTCAAAGAAGAGAGCCAGCACTTC | - | TRBJ2-5 | TRBV11-1 | -
CASSFGVGISYEQYF | TGTGCCAGCAGCTTCGGGGTTGGGATTTCCTACGAGCAGTACTTC | - | TRBJ2-7 | TRBV11-2 | many
CASSLGLAGQADTVEMFF | TGTGCCAGCAGCTTAGGACTGGCGGGACAGGCGGACACCGTTGAGATGTTTTTT | TRBD1 | TRBJ2-2 | TRBV11-2 | once
CASSFTGANTGELFF | TGTGCCAGCAGCTTTACAGGGGCTAACACCGGGGAGCTGTTTTTT | TRBD1 | TRBJ2-2 | TRBV11-2 | many
CASSIRTGASEQIF | TGCGCCAGCAGCATCAGGACAGGAGCTAGTGAGCAGATCTTC | TRBD1 | TRBJ2-1 | TRBV5-1 | -
CASSLAGIGGYRDTQYF | TGTGCCAGCAGCTTAGCGGGGATAGGGGGCTATAGAGATACGCAGTATTTT | TRBD1 | TRBJ2-3 | TRBV11-2 | -
CGSSLLGQGRSTDTQYF | TGTGGCAGCAGCTTATTAGGACAGGGGAGGAGCACAGATACTCAGTATTTT | TRBD1 | TRBJ2-3 | TRBV11-2 | -
CASSSPSAGDHRIQYF | TGTGCCAGCAGTTCCCCCTCCGCCGGGGATCATCGGATTCAGTACTTC | - | TRBJ2-4 | TRBV6-2/TRBV6-3 | -
CASSAQGSDEQFF | TGTGCCAGCAGTGCCCAGGGGTCGGATGAGCAGTTCTTC | - | TRBJ2-1 | TRBV6-4 | -
CASSYLRQLDSPLHF | TGTGCCAGCAGTTATTTAAGGCAGCTGGACTCACCCCTCCATTTT | - | TRBJ1-6 | TRBV6-2/TRBV6-3 | -
CASRGGWSYEQYF | TGTGCCAGCAGAGGGGGATGGTCCTACGAGCAGTACTTC | - | TRBJ2-7 | TRBV6-1 | many
CASSLMESPNAIYF | TGTGCCAGCAGTTTAATGGAGAGTCCGAACGCTATATATTTT | - | TRBJ1-3 | TRBV12-3/TRBV12-4 | -
CASSQEQSGTEQFF | TGCGCCAGCAGCCAAGAACAATCGGGAACTGAGCAATTCTTC | - | TRBJ2-1 | TRBV4-1 | -
CVSSTRTGGYNEQFF | TGTGTCAGCAGCACCAGGACAGGAGGATACAATGAACAGTTCTTC | TRBD1 | TRBJ2-1 | TRBV11-2 | -
CASSPPGPNQPQHF | TGTGCCAGCAGCCCACCGGGACCCAATCAGCCCCAGCATTTT | - | TRBJ1-5 | TRBV28 | -
CASSYLTGSNQPQHF | TGTGCCAGCAGTTACTTAACTGGTAGCAATCAGCCCCAGCATTTT | - | TRBJ1-5 | TRBV6-6 | many
CASRSPAGGRVGELFF | TGTGCCAGCAGATCCCCAGCGGGAGGCCGGGTCGGGGAGCTGTTTTTT | TRBD2 | TRBJ2-2 | TRBV6-5 | -
CASSLHLAGWSDEQYF | TGTGCCAGCAGTTTACACCTAGCGGGATGGTCGGACGAACAGTACTTC | TRBD2 | TRBJ2-7 | TRBV28 | -
CASSPRRGDYGYTF | TGTGCCAGCTCACCACGCAGGGGGGACTATGGCTACACCTTC | TRBD1 | TRBJ1-2 | TRBV18 | -
CSVEVNPRTGEQYF | TGCAGCGTTGAAGTCAACCCCCGGACAGGCGAGCAGTACTTC | TRBD1 | TRBJ2-7 | TRBV29-1 | many
CASSEGQGKNEQFF | TGTGCCAGCAGTGAAGGACAGGGGAAGAATGAGCAGTTCTTC | TRBD1 | TRBJ2-1 | TRBV2 | -
CASSLDTSNTEAFF | TGTGCCAGCAGCCTGGACACGAGCAACACTGAAGCTTTCTTT | - | TRBJ1-1 | TRBV6-1 | -
CASSLGQGESYEKYF | TGTGCCAGCAGTCTCGGACAGGGCGAGTCCTACGAGAAGTACTTC | TRBD1 | TRBJ2-7 | TRBV11-2 | -
CVSILSSDRGYGYTF | TGTGTCAGCATCTTATCTTCGGACAGGGGGTATGGCTACACCTTC | TRBD1 | TRBJ1-2 | TRBV11-1 | -
CVSSRTSATSYNEQFF | TGTGTCAGCAGCCGCACTAGCGCGACTTCCTACAATGAGCAGTTCTTC | TRBD2 | TRBJ2-1 | TRBV11-2 | -
CASSQEGASGGETQYF | TGTGCCAGCAGCCAAGAAGGGGCTAGCGGAGGGGAGACCCAGTACTTC | TRBD2 | TRBJ2-5 | TRBV4-2 | many
CASSSLTSGAPGTQYF | TGTGCGAGCAGCTCATTGACTAGCGGGGCCCCTGGGACCCAGTACTTC | TRBD2 | TRBJ2-5 | TRBV5-4 | -
CVISEGAYYEQFF | TGTGTCATCAGTGAGGGGGCGTACTATGAGCAGTTCTTC | TRBD1 | TRBJ2-1 | TRBV10-3 | -
CTSSQEARENNEQFF | TGCACCAGCAGCCAAGAGGCCCGGGAAAACAATGAGCAGTTCTTC | - | TRBJ2-1 | TRBV4-1 | -
CSVGQGGNTGELFF | TGCAGCGTTGGACAGGGGGGGAACACCGGGGAGCTGTTTTTT | TRBD1 | TRBJ2-2 | TRBV29-1 | many
CASSFLTGEGTEAFF | TGTGCCAGCAGTTTTTTGACAGGGGAGGGCACTGAAGCTTTCTTT | TRBD1 | TRBJ1-1 | TRBV6-1 | many
CASSLEERAQYF | TGTGCCAGCAGTTTAGAGGAAAGGGCCCAGTACTTC | - | TRBJ2-5 | TRBV11-2 | few
CASSFRQETFF | TGTGCCAGTAGTTTTCGGCAAGAAACTTTCTTT | - | TRBJ1-1 | TRBV12-3/TRBV12-4 | -
CASSHGQGAKNIQYF | TGTGCCAGCAGCCATGGACAGGGCGCCAAAAACATTCAGTACTTC | TRBD1 | TRBJ2-4 | TRBV6-6 | -
CASSPRLAQTSYVQYF | TGTGCCAGCAGCCCCCGACTGGCTCAAACCTCCTACGTGCAGTACTTC | - | TRBJ2-7 | TRBV7-8 | -
CASSIKTDWETQYF | TGTGCCAGCAGCATTAAGACCGACTGGGAGACCCAGTACTTC | - | TRBJ2-5 | TRBV28 | -
CSVGSPSGGEQFF | TGCAGCGTTGGGTCCCCTAGCGGAGGTGAGCAGTTCTTC | TRBD2 | TRBJ2-1 | TRBV29-1 | many